This T cell receptor (beta chain) was identified during a study of cytomegalovirus exposure and HLA in healthy donors. The CDR3 spans 18 residues. Looked up from germline, CDR1 is LGHNA and CDR2 is YSLEER. Trimming took 0 bases from V and 1 from J; bases not matched to a gene: 5. 13 Jbeta primers and 60 Vbeta primers were used for the PCR. Sequencing was performed with immunoSEQ multiplex PCR; in TCRdb, only in-frame clones are kept and a portion is missing. The sample has about 140,000 clones, 60% to 85% seen once. The sample holds one count of this clone. Sequences were obtained from PBMCs. This TCR was sampled from a male donor in good health and CMV-seronegative. The V and J genes are TRBV4-3 and TRBJ2-5, with 13 bases aligning to TRBD2. DNA for the CDR3: TGCGCCAGCAGCCAAGACTCCGGACTAGCGGGGGCCCAAGAGACCCAGTACTTC. Translating it yields CASSQDSGLAGAQETQYF.